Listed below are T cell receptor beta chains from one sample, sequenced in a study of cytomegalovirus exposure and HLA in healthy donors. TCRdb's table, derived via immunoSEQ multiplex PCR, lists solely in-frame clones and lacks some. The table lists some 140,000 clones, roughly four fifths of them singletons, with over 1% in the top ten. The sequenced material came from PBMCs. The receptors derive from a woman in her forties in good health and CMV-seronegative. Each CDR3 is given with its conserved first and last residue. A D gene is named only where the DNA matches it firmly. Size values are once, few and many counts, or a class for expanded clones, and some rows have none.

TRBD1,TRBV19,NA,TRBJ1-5,TGTGCCAGTACCAATACCCGCAGGGGGGAAAATCAGCCCCAGCATTTT,CASTNTRRGENQPQHF
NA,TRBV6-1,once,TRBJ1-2,TGTGCCAGCAGTGAATACCTACAGGCTCTCGATGGCTACACCTTC,CASSEYLQALDGYTF
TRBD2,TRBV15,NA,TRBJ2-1,TGTGCCACCAGCAGCACTAGCGGTGCCGCCTACAATGAGCAGTTCTTC,CATSSTSGAAYNEQFF
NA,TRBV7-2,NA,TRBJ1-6,TGTGCCAGCAGCCAAGGTTGGGGCGGAAGGGATTCACCCCTCCACTTT,CASSQGWGGRDSPLHF
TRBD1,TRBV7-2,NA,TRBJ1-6,TGTGCCAGCAGCTCATACACAGGGGGGTTTAATTCACCCCTCCACTTT,CASSSYTGGFNSPLHF
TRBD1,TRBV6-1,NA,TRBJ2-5,TGTGCCAGCAACAGACAGGGGGCAGAGACCCAGTACTTC,CASNRQGAETQYF
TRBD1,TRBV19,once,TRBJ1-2,TGTGCCAGTAGTGTGACAGGGGGCCCCTCCTATGGCTACACCTTC,CASSVTGGPSYGYTF
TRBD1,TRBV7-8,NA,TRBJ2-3,TGTGCCAGCAGCAATGGACAGGGTATGAGCACAGATACGCAGTATTTT,CASSNGQGMSTDTQYF
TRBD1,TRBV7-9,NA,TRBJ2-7,TGTGCCACCACGACAGGGGGAGGCTACGAGCAGTACTTC,CATTTGGGYEQYF
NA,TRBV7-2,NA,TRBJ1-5,TGTGCCAGCAGCTTAGTCGGGTTTAATCAGCCCCAGCATTTT,CASSLVGFNQPQHF
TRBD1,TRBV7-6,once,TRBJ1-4,TGTGCCAGCAGCTTAGACGACAGGGGCGCAACTAATGAAAAACTGTTTTTT,CASSLDDRGATNEKLFF
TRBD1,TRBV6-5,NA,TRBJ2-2,TGTGCCAGCAGGAGGGACAGGGGGATCACCGGGGAGCTGTTTTTT,CASRRDRGITGELFF
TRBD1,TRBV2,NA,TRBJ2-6,TGTGCCAGCAGGAAAGACAGGGCTGGGGCCAACGTCCTGACTTTC,CASRKDRAGANVLTF
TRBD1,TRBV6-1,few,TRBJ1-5,TGTGCCAGCGGGACAGGGATCAATCAGCCCCAGCATTTT,CASGTGINQPQHF
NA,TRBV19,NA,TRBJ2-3,TGTGCCAGTTCCCTCGGGACTAGCACAGATACGCAGTATTTT,CASSLGTSTDTQYF
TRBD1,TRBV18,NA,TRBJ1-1,TGTGCCAGCTCACCAAGTAGGACAGGGAGGTCGAACACTGAAGCTTTCTTT,CASSPSRTGRSNTEAFF
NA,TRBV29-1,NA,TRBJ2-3,TGCAGCGTTGAAGATCGAATCAGTAAAGCAGATACGCAGTATTTT,CSVEDRISKADTQYF
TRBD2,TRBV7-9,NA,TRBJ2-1,TGTGCCAGCAGCTTGAGGGCTAGCGGGATCGATGAGCAGTTCTTC,CASSLRASGIDEQFF
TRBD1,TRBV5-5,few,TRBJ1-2,TGTGCCAGCAGCAAAGAAGGGACAGTAACTTACTATGGCTACACCTTC,CASSKEGTVTYYGYTF
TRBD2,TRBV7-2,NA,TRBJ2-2,TGTGCCAGCAGGCCCCCGGGGGGAGGCACCGGGGAGCTGTTTTTT,CASRPPGGGTGELFF
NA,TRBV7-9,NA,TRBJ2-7,TGTTCCAGCAGCCTCGGTCCCTACGAGCAGTACTTC,CSSSLGPYEQYF
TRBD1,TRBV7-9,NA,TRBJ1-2,TGTGCCAGCAGCTTATCACAGGGGTCTGGCTACACCTTC,CASSLSQGSGYTF
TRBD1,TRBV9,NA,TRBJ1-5,TGTGCCAGCAGCGCAGGGACAGGAAAGAATCAGCCCCAGCATTTT,CASSAGTGKNQPQHF
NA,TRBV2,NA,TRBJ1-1,TGTGCCAGCCCCCGGGTGAACACTGAAGCTTTCTTT,CASPRVNTEAFF
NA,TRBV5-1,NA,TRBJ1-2,TGCGCCAGCAGCTTGGAAGGGGAGGCTGGCTACACCTTC,CASSLEGEAGYTF
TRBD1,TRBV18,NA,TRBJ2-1,TGTGCCAGCTCATGGGGACAGTCTTACAATGAGCAGTTCTTC,CASSWGQSYNEQFF
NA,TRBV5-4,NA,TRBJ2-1,TGTGCCAGCAGCTTAATAACGGGACTCAGTGATGAGCAGTTCTTC,CASSLITGLSDEQFF
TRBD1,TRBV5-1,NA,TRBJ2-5,TGCGCCAGCAGCGCTTACAGGGGAGAGACCCAGTACTTC,CASSAYRGETQYF
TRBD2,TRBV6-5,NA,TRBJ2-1,TGTGCCACGCGGGGACTAGCGAGCAATGAGCAGTTCTTC,CATRGLASNEQFF
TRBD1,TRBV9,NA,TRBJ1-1,TGTGCCAGCAGCGTGTCGACAGGGAGAAGAACTGAAGCTTTCTTT,CASSVSTGRRTEAFF
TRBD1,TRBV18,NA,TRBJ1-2,TGTGCCAGCTCACCTAATCAGGGGGCGCGAGCCTCGAACTATGGCTACACCTTC,CASSPNQGARASNYGYTF
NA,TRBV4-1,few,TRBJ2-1,TGCGCCAGCAGCCAAGTGGACATGGGATTCTCCTACAATGAGCAGTTCTTC,CASSQVDMGFSYNEQFF
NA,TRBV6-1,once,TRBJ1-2,TGTGCCAGCGTTGAGACAGCCTATGGCTACACCTTC,CASVETAYGYTF
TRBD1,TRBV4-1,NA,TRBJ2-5,TGCGCCAGCAGCCAAGAGGAAGTGGGACAGGAAATTCAAGAGACCCAGTACTTC,CASSQEEVGQEIQETQYF
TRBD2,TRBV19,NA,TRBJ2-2,TGTGCCAGTAGTAATCCTAGCGGGGCCACGAACACCGGGGAGCTGTTTTTT,CASSNPSGATNTGELFF
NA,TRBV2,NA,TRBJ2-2,TGTGCCAGCGTGGCGGGGGCGTACACCGGGGAGCTGTTTTTT,CASVAGAYTGELFF
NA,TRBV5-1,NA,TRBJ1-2,TGCGCCAGCAGCTTGGACCAGTATGGCTACACCTTC,CASSLDQYGYTF
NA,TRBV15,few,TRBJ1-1,TGTGCCACCAGCATGGTGGACTTGAACACTGAAGCTTTCTTT,CATSMVDLNTEAFF
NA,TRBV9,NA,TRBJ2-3,TGTGCCAGCAGTTCGGCGGGACCCACAGATACGCAGTATTTT,CASSSAGPTDTQYF
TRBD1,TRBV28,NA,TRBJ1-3,TGTGCCAGCAGACTAGGGGGGACAGGCGCCGTCTCTGGAAACACCATATATTTT,CASRLGGTGAVSGNTIYF
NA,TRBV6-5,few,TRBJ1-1,TGTGCCAGCAGCTCTGCCGCGGGTTTCACTGAAGCTTTCTTT,CASSSAAGFTEAFF
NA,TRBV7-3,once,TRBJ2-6,TGTGCCAGCAGCCCAATCGGGACTTTCGGCTCAAGATCTGGGGCCAACGTCCTGACTTTC,CASSPIGTFGSRSGANVLTF
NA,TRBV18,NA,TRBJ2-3,TGTGCCAGCTCACCACGGGACACCCCTAGCACAGATACGCAGTATTTT,CASSPRDTPSTDTQYF
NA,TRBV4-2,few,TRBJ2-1,TGTGCCAGCAGCGAAGTAAGCTATGAGCAGTTCTTC,CASSEVSYEQFF
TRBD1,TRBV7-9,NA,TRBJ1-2,TGTTCCAGCAGCTTCCGGGACAGAGAGGGCTACACCTTC,CSSSFRDREGYTF
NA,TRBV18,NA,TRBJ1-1,TGTGCCAGCTCGGAGGGGGGGTTCGCCGTGAACACTGAAGCTTTCTTT,CASSEGGFAVNTEAFF